These T cell receptor beta chains were read from a single sample in a study of T cell repertoires in cytomegalovirus infection. TCRdb analysed the reads with MiXCR anew, one entry per CDR3 protein. The table shows more than 75,000 distinct CDR3 sequences, with roughly 3.7% occurring only once. The specimen was PBMCs. The receptor set was obtained from a human donor in good health (CMV status not recorded). Some clones in this sample may be carry-over from other donors' samples. CDR3s include the opening cysteine and the closing phenylalanine or tryptophan. The D gene is left open where the match is weak. The size field is filled for only some rows; it gives once, few, many or a size class.

TRBJ2-7,many,TRBD2,TRBV6-6,TGTGCCAGCAGACCCCTGGGGCGGGGGGCAGAGTCCTACGAGCAGTACTTC,CASRPLGRGAESYEQYF
TRBJ2-6,many,TRBD2,TRBV7-2,TGTGCCAGCAGCTCCGTAAGCGGGGGGTCCGGGGCCAACGTCCTGACTTTC,CASSSVSGGSGANVLTF
TRBJ2-7,-,-,TRBV25-1,TGTGCCAGCAGTGACGGCAGGCTACATCCCTACGAGCAGTACTTC,CASSDGRLHPYEQYF
TRBJ1-5,many,-,TRBV19,TGTGCCAGTAGGATAACAAGGGCCGTAAATCAGCCCCAGCATTTT,CASRITRAVNQPQHF
TRBJ2-7,many,TRBD1,TRBV20-1,TGCAGTGCTGGTCGAGGGGGCGCGGACAGGGACGAGCAGTACTTC,CSAGRGGADRDEQYF
TRBJ2-2,many,TRBD1,TRBV19,TGTGCCAGTAGTCCGGACAGGACCGGGGAGCTGTTTTTT,CASSPDRTGELFF
TRBJ1-2,many,-,TRBV28,TGTGCCAGCAGTTTGTCGGGGGTCGGAAGTCATGGCTACACCTTC,CASSLSGVGSHGYTF
TRBJ1-5,many,-,TRBV28,TGTGCCAGCATACTGCGGGGCAAACAGGGCCCGGGCAATCAGCCCCAGCATTTT,CASILRGKQGPGNQPQHF
TRBJ2-3,many,-,TRBV20-1,TGCAGTGCTCGGGACCTTGGGAAAGATACGCAGTATTTT,CSARDLGKDTQYF
TRBJ2-5,many,-,TRBV6-2/TRBV6-3,TGTGCCAGCACCCCGGGACTCCCAAGAGAGACCCAGTACTTC,CASTPGLPRETQYF
TRBJ1-1,many,-,TRBV28,TGTGCCAGCAGTCCCCCGTTTACGGGACTCACTGAAGCTTTCTTT,CASSPPFTGLTEAFF
TRBJ2-7,many,TRBD2,TRBV29-1,TGCAGCGTTGATGGAGGGACTAGCGGGGCCTACGAGCAGTACTTC,CSVDGGTSGAYEQYF
TRBJ1-1,many,-,TRBV12-3/TRBV12-4,TGTGCCAGCAGTTTAGTTGGCCCGGTGAACACTGAAGCTTTCTTT,CASSLVGPVNTEAFF
TRBJ1-5,many,TRBD1,TRBV6-2/TRBV6-3,TGTGCCAGCAGGGGGACAGGGGGTAACCAGCCCCAGCATTTT,CASRGTGGNQPQHF
TRBJ2-7,many,-,TRBV5-5,TGTGTCAGCAGCTTGGACCTCCGGGACGGCGACTCCTACGAGCAGTACTTC,CVSSLDLRDGDSYEQYF
TRBJ2-5,many,-,TRBV3-1,TGTGCCAGCAACCCACTACCGGACCTCGAAGAGACCCAGTACTTC,CASNPLPDLEETQYF
TRBJ1-1,many,TRBD1,TRBV7-2,TGTGCCAGCAGCGCCCGGGACAGGGTTGTAAGGGGGCCATCGGGCACTGAAGCTTTCTTT,CASSARDRVVRGPSGTEAFF
TRBJ1-1,many,-,TRBV30,TGTGCCTGGAGTGTCGGGGTGAACACTGAAGCTTTCTTT,CAWSVGVNTEAFF
TRBJ2-2,many,TRBD2,TRBV12-3/TRBV12-4,TGTGCCAGCAGCACGGGAGGGGTCGGGGAGCTGTTTTTT,CASSTGGVGELFF
TRBJ2-3,many,TRBD2,TRBV20-1,TGCAGTGCTAGAGATGCAGCGGGAGGGATAGATACGCAGTATTTT,CSARDAAGGIDTQYF
TRBJ2-5,many,TRBD2,TRBV27,TGTGCCAGCAGTTCACCGCGGACTAGCGGGCAAGAGACCCAGTACTTC,CASSSPRTSGQETQYF
TRBJ1-2,many,-,TRBV7-2,TGTGCCAGCAGCTCGCAGGGTATCTATGGCTACACCTTC,CASSSQGIYGYTF
TRBJ1-4,-,-,TRBV7-6,TGTGCCAGCAGTTTGGACCTCAAAGGAGGTGAAAAACTGTTTTTT,CASSLDLKGGEKLFF
TRBJ1-1,many,-,TRBV2,TGTGCCAGCAGTGAAAAGGTCGGTTGGACTGAAGCTTTCTTT,CASSEKVGWTEAFF
TRBJ1-1,many,-,TRBV7-9,TGTGCCAGCAGCTCCCCGGGACGATCCGAAGCTTTCTTT,CASSSPGRSEAFF
TRBJ1-3,many,TRBD1,TRBV12-3/TRBV12-4,TGTGCCAGCAGCCTCGGACAGGGAAGAATTGGCCGCTCTGGAAACACCATATATTTT,CASSLGQGRIGRSGNTIYF
TRBJ1-2,many,-,TRBV27,TGTGCCAGCAGGAGTCAGGGATGGGGCTATGGCTACACCTTC,CASRSQGWGYGYTF
TRBJ1-5,many,-,TRBV7-9,TGTGCCAGCAGCTTAGGTAATAGCAATCAGCCCCAGCATTTT,CASSLGNSNQPQHF
TRBJ1-1,many,-,TRBV29-1,TGCAGCGCCGGACGGTTGAACACTGAAGCTTTCTTT,CSAGRLNTEAFF
TRBJ1-6,many,TRBD1,TRBV6-5,TGTGCCAGCAGTGACAGGGGGCAATCACCCCTCCACTTT,CASSDRGQSPLHF
TRBJ2-7,medium-sized,-,TRBV5-4,TGTGCCAGCAGCTTAGGGGGGAGCTCCTACGAGCAGTACTTC,CASSLGGSSYEQYF
TRBJ2-1,many,TRBD1,TRBV7-9,TGTGCCAGCACCGCCCGGGAGGGACAGGGGTTGAATGAGCAGTTCTTC,CASTAREGQGLNEQFF
TRBJ2-7,many,-,TRBV6-1,TGTGCCAGCCGCACCGCGGAGGGGGGTTCCTACGAGCAGTACTTC,CASRTAEGGSYEQYF
TRBJ2-5,many,-,TRBV7-2,TGTGCCAGCAGCTGGGGACTGAAAGAGACCCAGTACTTC,CASSWGLKETQYF
TRBJ1-2,many,TRBD1,TRBV4-1,TGCGCCAGCAGCCCAGGACAGGCGGAGCCTTATGGCTACACCTTC,CASSPGQAEPYGYTF
TRBJ1-5,many,-,TRBV7-8,TGTGCCAGCAGCTTGAACAGCGCTTCGAATCAGCCCCAGCATTTT,CASSLNSASNQPQHF
TRBJ1-1,many,-,TRBV24-1,TGTGCCACCAGTCAGGAGGGAAGGACTGAAGCTTTCTTT,CATSQEGRTEAFF
TRBJ1-2,many,-,TRBV10-3,TGTGCCATCAGTGAGCTCGGGAGCTATGGCTACACCTTC,CAISELGSYGYTF
TRBJ2-5,many,-,TRBV6-1,TGTGCCGGCACAACGCAGTGGCCCCAAGAGACCCAGTACTTC,CAGTTQWPQETQYF
TRBJ1-2,many,-,TRBV7-9,TGTGCCAGCAGCTCAACAATAAAAGGCTACACCTTC,CASSSTIKGYTF
TRBJ2-7,many,-,TRBV7-9,TGTGCCAGCAGCGCCGAGGGGGAGCAGTACTTC,CASSAEGEQYF
TRBJ2-7,many,-,TRBV29-1,TGCAGCGTTGAAGAGCAGGGGCAGGGATTCTACGAGCAGTACTTC,CSVEEQGQGFYEQYF